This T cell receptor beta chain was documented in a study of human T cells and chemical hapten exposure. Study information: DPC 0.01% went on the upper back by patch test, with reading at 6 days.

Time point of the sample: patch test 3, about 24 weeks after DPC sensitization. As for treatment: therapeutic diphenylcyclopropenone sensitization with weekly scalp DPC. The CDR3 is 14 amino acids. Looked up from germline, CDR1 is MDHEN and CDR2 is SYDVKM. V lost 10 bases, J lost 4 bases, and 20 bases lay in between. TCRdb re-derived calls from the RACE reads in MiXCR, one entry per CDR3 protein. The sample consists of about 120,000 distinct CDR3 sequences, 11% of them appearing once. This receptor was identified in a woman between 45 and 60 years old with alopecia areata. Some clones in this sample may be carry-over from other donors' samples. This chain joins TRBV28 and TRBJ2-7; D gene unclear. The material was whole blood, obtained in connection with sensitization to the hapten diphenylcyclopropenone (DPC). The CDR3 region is CATLGLHRSYEQYF. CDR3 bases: TGTGCCACGCTAGGCCTCCATCGATCTTACGAGCAGTACTTC.